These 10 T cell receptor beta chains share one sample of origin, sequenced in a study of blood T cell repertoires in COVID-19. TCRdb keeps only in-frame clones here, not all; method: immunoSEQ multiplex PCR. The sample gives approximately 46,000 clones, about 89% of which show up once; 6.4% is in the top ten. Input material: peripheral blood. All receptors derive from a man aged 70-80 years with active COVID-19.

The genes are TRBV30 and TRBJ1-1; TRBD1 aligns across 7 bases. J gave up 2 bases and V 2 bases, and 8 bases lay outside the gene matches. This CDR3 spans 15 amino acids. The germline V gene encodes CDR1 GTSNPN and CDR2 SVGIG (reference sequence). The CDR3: CAWSPMDRINTEAFF. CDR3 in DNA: TGTGCCTGGAGTCCTATGGACAGGATCAACACTGAAGCTTTCTTT.

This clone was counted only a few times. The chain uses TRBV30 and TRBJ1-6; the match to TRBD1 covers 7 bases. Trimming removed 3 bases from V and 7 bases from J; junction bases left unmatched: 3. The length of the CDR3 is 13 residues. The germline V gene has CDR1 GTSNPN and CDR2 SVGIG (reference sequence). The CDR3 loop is CAWRGQWNSPLHF. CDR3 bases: TGTGCCTGGAGGGGACAGTGGAATTCACCCCTCCACTTT.

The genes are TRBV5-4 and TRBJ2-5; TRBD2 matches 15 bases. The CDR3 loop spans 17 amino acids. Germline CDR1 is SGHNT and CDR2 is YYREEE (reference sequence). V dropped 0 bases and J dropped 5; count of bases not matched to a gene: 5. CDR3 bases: TGTGCCAGCAGCTTGGCTGGACTAGCGGGGGGGAAGGAGACCCAGTACTTC. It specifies CASSLAGLAGGKETQYF.

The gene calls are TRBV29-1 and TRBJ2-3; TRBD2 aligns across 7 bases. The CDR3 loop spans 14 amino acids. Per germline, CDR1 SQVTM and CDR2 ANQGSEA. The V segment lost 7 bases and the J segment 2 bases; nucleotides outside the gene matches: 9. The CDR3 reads CSAGYGGYTDTQYF. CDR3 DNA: TGCAGCGCTGGGTACGGGGGGTACACAGATACGCAGTATTTT.

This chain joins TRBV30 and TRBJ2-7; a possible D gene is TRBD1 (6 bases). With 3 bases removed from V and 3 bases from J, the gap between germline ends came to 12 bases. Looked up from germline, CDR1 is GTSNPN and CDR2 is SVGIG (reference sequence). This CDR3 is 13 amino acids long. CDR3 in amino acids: CAWRRQGLYEQYF. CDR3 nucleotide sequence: TGTGCCTGGAGGCGGCAGGGGCTCTACGAGCAGTACTTC.

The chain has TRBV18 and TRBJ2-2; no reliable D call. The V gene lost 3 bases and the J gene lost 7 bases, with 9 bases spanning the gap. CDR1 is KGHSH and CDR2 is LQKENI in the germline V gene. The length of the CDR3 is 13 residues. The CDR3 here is CASSPIALGELFF. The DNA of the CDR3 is TGTGCCAGCTCACCGATCGCACTCGGGGAGCTGTTTTTT.

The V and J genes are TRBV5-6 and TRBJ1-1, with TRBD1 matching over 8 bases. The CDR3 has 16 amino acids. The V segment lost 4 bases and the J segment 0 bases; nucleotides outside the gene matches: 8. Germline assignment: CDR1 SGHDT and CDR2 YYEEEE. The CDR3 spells CASSEGQGRMNTEAFF. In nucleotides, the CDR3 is TGTGCCAGCAGCGAAGGACAGGGAAGGATGAACACTGAAGCTTTCTTT.

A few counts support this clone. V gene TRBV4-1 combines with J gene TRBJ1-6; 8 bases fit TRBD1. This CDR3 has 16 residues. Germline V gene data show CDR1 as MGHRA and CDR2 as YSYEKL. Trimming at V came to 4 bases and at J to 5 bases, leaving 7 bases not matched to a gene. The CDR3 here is CASSRGQGMDNSPLHF. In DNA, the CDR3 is TGCGCCAGCAGCCGAGGACAGGGAATGGATAATTCACCCCTCCACTTT.

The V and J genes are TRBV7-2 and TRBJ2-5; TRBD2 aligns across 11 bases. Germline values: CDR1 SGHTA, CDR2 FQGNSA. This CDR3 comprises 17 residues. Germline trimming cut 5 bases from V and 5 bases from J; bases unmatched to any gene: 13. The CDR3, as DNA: TGTGCCAGCAGCAAAGTAGCGGGGGGGCCTGGGGTTGAGACCCAGTACTTC. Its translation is CASSKVAGGPGVETQYF. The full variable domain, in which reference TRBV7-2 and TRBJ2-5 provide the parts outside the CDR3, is GAGVSQSPSNKVTEKGKDVELRCDPISGHTALYWYRQSLGQGLEFLIYFQGNSAPDKSGLPSDRFSAERTGGSVSTLTIQRTQQEDSAVYLCASSKVAGGPGVETQYFGPGTRLLVL.

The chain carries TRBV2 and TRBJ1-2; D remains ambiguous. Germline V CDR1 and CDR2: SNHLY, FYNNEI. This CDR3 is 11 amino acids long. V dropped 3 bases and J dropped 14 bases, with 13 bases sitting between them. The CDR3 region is CASSDPVFWTF. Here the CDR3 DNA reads TGTGCCAGCAGTGACCCAGTCTTTTGGACCTTC. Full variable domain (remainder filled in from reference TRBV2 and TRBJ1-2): EPEVTQTPSHQVTQMGQEVILRCVPISNHLYFYWYRQILGQKVEFLVSFYNNEISEKSEIFDDQFSVERPDGSNFTLKIRSTKLEDSAMYFCASSDPVFWTFGSGTRLTVV.